This note documents a single TCR beta chain sequence. The record originates from a study of blood T cell repertoires in COVID-19. Sequenced by immunoSEQ multiplex PCR; TCRdb stores in-frame clones only, minus some. The repertoire consists of 210,000 or so clones, with roughly nine tenths occurring once and the leading ten covering 2% to 2.5%. The receptor's source is a woman between 45 and 65 years old with acute or convalescent COVID-19. The sequencing input was peripheral blood.

CDR3 protein: CASSESFEGMNTEAFF. The CDR3 coding sequence is TGCGCCAGCAGTGAGTCGTTCGAGGGAATGAACACTGAAGCTTTCTTT. The chain is built from TRBV10-1 and TRBJ1-1; D unresolved. Germline loops: CDR1 WNHNN, CDR2 SYGVQD (reference sequence). V shed 0 bases and J shed 0 bases, with 11 bases lying between them. The CDR3 length is 16 residues.